This paragraph reports one TCR beta chain. This sample is drawn from a study of CD8+ T cells in alopecia areata. cDNA serving as the sequencing template came from extracted, reverse transcribed RNA. Produced via immunoSEQ multiplex PCR; TCRdb's table is partial and in-frame only. The table records roughly 97,000 clones, about 40% of them present only once. Germline CDR1 reads SGDLS; CDR2 reads YYNGEE. CDR3 length equals 14 residues. The germline V and J ends were trimmed by 6 bases and 2 bases, with 13 bases remaining between them. The material sequenced was CD4+ T cells sorted from blood. This clonotype originated in a human donor with alopecia areata. This rearrangement joins TRBV9 to TRBJ2-3; D remains ambiguous. The CDR3 DNA reads TGTGCCAGCAAAGAAACACTAAACACAGATACGCAGTATTTT. It is translated as CASKETLNTDTQYF.